This entry is about one T cell receptor beta chain. J lost 4 bases, V lost 2 bases, and 8 bases had no gene match. From germline, CDR1 is MGHRA and CDR2 YSYEKL. CDR3 size: 16 residues. This entry is derived from a study of blood T cell repertoires in COVID-19. Study details: Researchers got acute and convalescent COVID-19 samples from the United States, Italy and Spain. T cells, B-cell-depleted T cells, or PBMCs provided the cDNA or gDNA that served as material.

Per the authors' pipeline: Researchers report that nucleated cell counts were estimated from reference gene primer amplification. Generated by immunoSEQ multiplex PCR, the TCRdb table keeps only in-frame clones and is missing some. V and J calls and clone size follow that table, whereas D and trimming were derived from the DNA. Counted here are 250,000 to 300,000 clones, 70% to 90% occurring once; the ten biggest clones make up less than 3%. The chain uses TRBV4-1 and TRBJ1-2; 9 bases are a match to TRBD1. This clonotype originated in a woman aged 25 to 39 with active or convalescent COVID-19. The sequencing sample was made of peripheral blood. CDR3: CASSQNRQGGSYGYTF. CDR3 sequence (DNA): TGCGCCAGCAGCCAAAACAGACAGGGGGGCAGCTATGGCTACACCTTC.